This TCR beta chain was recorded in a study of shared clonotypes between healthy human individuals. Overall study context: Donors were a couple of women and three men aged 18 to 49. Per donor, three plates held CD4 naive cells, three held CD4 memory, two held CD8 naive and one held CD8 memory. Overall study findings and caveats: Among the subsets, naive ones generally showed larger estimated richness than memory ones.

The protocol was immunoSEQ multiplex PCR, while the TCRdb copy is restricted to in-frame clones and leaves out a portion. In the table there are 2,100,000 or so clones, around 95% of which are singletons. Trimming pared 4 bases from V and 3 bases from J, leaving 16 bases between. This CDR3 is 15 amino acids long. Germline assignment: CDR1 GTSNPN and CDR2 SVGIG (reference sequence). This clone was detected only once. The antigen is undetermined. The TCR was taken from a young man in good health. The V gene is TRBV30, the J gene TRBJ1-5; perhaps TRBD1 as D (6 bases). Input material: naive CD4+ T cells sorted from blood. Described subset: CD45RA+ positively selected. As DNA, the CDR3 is TGTGCCTGGACAGCCAGGGGAGGCCTCAATCAGCCCCAGCATTTT. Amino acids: CAWTARGGLNQPQHF. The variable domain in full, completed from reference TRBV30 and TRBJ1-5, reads SQTIHQWPATLVQPVGSPLSLECTVEGTSNPNLYWYRQAAGRGLQLLFYSVGIGQISSEVPQNLSASRPQDRQFILSSKKLLLSDSGFYLCAWTARGGLNQPQHFGDGTRLSIL.